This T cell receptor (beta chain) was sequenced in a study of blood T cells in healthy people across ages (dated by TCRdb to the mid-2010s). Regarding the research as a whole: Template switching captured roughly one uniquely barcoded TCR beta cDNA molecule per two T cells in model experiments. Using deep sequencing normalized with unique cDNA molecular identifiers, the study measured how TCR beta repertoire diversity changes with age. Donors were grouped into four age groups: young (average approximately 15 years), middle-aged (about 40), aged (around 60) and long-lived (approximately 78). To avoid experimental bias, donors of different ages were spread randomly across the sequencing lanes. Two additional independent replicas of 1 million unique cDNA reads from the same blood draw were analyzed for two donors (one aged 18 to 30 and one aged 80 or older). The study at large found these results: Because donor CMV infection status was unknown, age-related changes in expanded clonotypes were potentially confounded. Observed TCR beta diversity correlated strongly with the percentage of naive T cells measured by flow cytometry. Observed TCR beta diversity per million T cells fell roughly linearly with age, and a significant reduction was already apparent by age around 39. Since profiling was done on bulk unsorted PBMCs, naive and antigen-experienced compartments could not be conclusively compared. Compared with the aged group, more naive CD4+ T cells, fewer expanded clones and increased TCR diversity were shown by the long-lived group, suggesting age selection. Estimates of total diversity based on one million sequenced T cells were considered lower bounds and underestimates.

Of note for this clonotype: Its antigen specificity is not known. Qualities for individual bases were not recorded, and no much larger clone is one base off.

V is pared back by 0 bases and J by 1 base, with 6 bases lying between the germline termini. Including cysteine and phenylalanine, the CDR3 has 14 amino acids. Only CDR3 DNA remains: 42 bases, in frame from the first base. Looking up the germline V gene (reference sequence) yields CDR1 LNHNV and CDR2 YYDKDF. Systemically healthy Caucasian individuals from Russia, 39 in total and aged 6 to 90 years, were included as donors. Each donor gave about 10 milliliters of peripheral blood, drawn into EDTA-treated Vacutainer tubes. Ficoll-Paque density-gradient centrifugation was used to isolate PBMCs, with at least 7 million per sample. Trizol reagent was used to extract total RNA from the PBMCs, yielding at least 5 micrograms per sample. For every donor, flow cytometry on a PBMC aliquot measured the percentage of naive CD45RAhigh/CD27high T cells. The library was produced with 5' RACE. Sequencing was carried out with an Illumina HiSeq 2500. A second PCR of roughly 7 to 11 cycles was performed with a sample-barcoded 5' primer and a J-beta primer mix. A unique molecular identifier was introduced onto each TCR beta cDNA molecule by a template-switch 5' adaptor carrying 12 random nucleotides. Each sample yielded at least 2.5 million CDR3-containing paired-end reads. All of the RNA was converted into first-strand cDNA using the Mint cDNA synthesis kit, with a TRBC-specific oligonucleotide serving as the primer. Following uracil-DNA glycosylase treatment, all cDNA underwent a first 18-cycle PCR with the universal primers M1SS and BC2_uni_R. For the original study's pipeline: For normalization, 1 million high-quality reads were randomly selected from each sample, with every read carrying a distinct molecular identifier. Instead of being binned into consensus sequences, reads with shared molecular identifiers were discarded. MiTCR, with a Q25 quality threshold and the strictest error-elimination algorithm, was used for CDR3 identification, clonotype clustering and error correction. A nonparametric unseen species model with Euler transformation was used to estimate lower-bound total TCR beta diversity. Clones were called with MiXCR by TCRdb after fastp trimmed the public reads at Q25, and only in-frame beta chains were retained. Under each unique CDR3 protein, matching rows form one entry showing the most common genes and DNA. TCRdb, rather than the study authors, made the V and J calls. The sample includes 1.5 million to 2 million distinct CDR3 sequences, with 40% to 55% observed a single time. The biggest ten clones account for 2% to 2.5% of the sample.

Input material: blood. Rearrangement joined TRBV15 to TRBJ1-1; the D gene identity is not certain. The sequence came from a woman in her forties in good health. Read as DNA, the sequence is TGTGCCACCAGCAGAGAGGGCCGGAACACTGAAGCTTTCTTT. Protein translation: CATSREGRNTEAFF. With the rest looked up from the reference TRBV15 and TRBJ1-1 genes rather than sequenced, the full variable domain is DAMVIQNPRYQVTQFGKPVTLSCSQTLNHNVMYWYQQKSSQAPKLLFHYYDKDFNNEADTPDNFQSRRPNTSFCFLDIRSPGLGDTAMYLCATSREGRNTEAFFGQGTRLTVV.